The 29 T cell receptor beta chains below come from one sample, sequenced in a study of cytomegalovirus exposure and HLA in healthy donors. The PCR used 60 Vbeta and 13 Jbeta primers. Some clones are missing from TCRdb's copy, which holds only in-frame ones; the method was immunoSEQ multiplex PCR. The top ten hold 1% to 1.5% of the sample, which has 200,000 to 250,000 clones, about 84% seen once. The sequenced sample was PBMCs. The receptors were gathered from a human donor in good health.

The chain combines TRBV28 with TRBJ2-4, with 9 bases that match TRBD1. Per the germline V gene, CDR1 is MDHEN and CDR2 is SYDVKM. The CDR3 contains 15 residues. With V trimmed by 5 bases and J by 6 bases, 8 bases remained unmatched. In nucleotides, the CDR3 is TGTGCCAGCAGTGTTACCGGGACAGGGAGAAACATTCAGTACTTC. Protein product: CASSVTGTGRNIQYF.

This rearrangement joins TRBV18 to TRBJ2-7; tentative D call: TRBD1 (6 bases). Germline V gives CDR1 KGHSH, CDR2 LQKENI. There are 18 residues in the CDR3. Trimming cost V 4 bases and J 2 bases, with 24 bases left between them. The CDR3: CASSRLNRQVGDTYEQYF. In nucleotides, the CDR3 is TGTGCCAGCTCACGACTCAACCGACAGGTTGGGGATACCTACGAGCAGTACTTC.

The V and J genes are TRBV29-1 and TRBJ1-4, with D unresolved. The V and J ends lost 0 bases and 8 bases respectively, with 10 bases between them. This CDR3 region has 13 residues. Germline V gene sequence: CDR1 SQVTM, CDR2 ANQGSEA. DNA of the CDR3: TGCAGCGTTGAAGATCAGGTCGGAGAAAAACTGTTTTTT. Amino acid sequence: CSVEDQVGEKLFF.

CDR3 nucleotide sequence: TGTGCCTGGAGTGATGGGAGCTCCTATAATTCACCCCTCCACTTT. Residues: CAWSDGSSYNSPLHF. The chain combines TRBV30 with TRBJ1-6; D uncertain. There are 15 residues in the CDR3. Germline V gene data show CDR1 as GTSNPN and CDR2 as SVGIG (reference sequence). V was clipped by 1 base and J by 0 bases, with 7 bases between them.

The table lists this clone with a count of one. The V gene is TRBV19, the J gene TRBJ2-7, with 7 nucleotides matching TRBD2. The CDR3 is 15 amino acids. Germline V gene lookup returns CDR1 LNHDA and CDR2 SQIVND (reference sequence). Trimming at V came to 1 base and at J to 7 bases, leaving 10 bases not matched to a gene. The CDR3 spells CASSIVAGDLGEQYF. The DNA of the CDR3 is TGTGCCAGTAGTATAGTCGCGGGAGATCTGGGGGAGCAGTACTTC.

The V call is TRBV6-5, the J call TRBJ2-1; 9 bases fit TRBD2. This CDR3 contains 14 residues. With 5 bases clipped from V and 8 bases from J, the junction kept 7 bases outside the gene matches. Looked up from germline, CDR1 is MNHEY and CDR2 is SVGAGI. The CDR3 nucleotides are TGTGCCAGCAGTCCAGCGGGAGGTAGCTATGAGCAGTTCTTC. This codes for CASSPAGGSYEQFF.

The rearrangement links TRBV7-9 to TRBJ2-7; 9 bases map to TRBD1. V trimming: 4 bases; J trimming: 5 bases; junction bases outside the gene matches: 6. Germline V CDR1 and CDR2: SEHNR, FQNEAQ (reference sequence). CDR3 length equals 14 residues. CDR3 protein: CASSSGQGRDEQYF. In DNA form, the CDR3 reads TGTGCCAGCAGCTCGGGACAGGGACGGGACGAGCAGTACTTC.

This sequence joins TRBV15 and TRBJ1-5, with D possibly being TRBD1 (6 bases). Looked up from germline, CDR1 is LNHNV and CDR2 is YYDKDF (reference sequence). Trimming removed 1 base from V and 7 bases from J, with 11 bases in between. The CDR3 extends over 14 amino acids. CDR3 sequence: CATSRGGGGQPQHF. The CDR3 coding sequence is TGTGCCACCAGCAGAGGAGGGGGGGGCCAGCCCCAGCATTTT.

The genes are TRBV4-1 and TRBJ2-5; perhaps TRBD1 as D (5 bases). The germline CDR1 and CDR2 sequences are MGHRA and YSYEKL. The CDR3 has 12 amino acids. V lost 5 bases and J lost 3, with 7 bases in between. CDR3: CASSMTEETQYF. Here the CDR3 DNA reads TGCGCCAGCAGCATGACAGAAGAGACCCAGTACTTC.

The chain employs TRBV19 and TRBJ1-5; the D is unclear. From germline, CDR1 is LNHDA and CDR2 SQIVND (reference sequence). The CDR3 covers 14 residues. V was shortened by 0 bases and J by 3 bases, with 6 bases between the two germline ends. CDR3 loop: CASSIDLINQPQHF. The CDR3 DNA follows: TGTGCCAGTAGTATAGATCTTATCAATCAGCCCCAGCATTTT.

V usage is TRBV2 and J usage is TRBJ2-2; D gene ambiguous. With 6 bases removed from V and 3 bases from J, the gap between germline ends came to 5 bases. The CDR3 is 12 residues long. Germline V lookup: CDR1 SNHLY, CDR2 FYNNEI. As DNA, the CDR3 is TGTGCCAGCAGAGGAGACACCGGGGAGCTGTTTTTT. It yields the protein CASRGDTGELFF.

The chain recombines TRBV6-5 with TRBJ2-1; TRBD1 matches at 10 bases. CDR1 is MNHEY, CDR2 SVGAGI, per germline. Trimming took 2 bases from V and 5 from J; bases not matched to a gene: 6. The CDR3 spans 16 residues. CDR3 sequence reads: CASSYTGTGVDNEQFF. The CDR3 DNA reads TGTGCCAGCAGTTACACCGGGACAGGGGTCGACAATGAGCAGTTCTTC.

The V call is TRBV19, the J call TRBJ2-7; 7 bases match TRBD1. The CDR3 runs to 15 residues. The germline V gene has CDR1 LNHDA and CDR2 SQIVND (reference sequence). V lost 4 bases to trimming and J lost 3 bases; unmatched junction nucleotides: 9. The CDR3 region is CASSTLGTAVYEQYF. The CDR3 nucleotides read TGTGCCAGTAGTACCTTGGGGACAGCCGTCTACGAGCAGTACTTC.

The chain couples TRBV7-9 to TRBJ2-7, with D perhaps TRBD1 (5 bases). Trimming took 5 bases from V and 1 from J, leaving 15 bases between them. Per germline, CDR1 SEHNR and CDR2 FQNEAQ (reference sequence). The CDR3 spans 15 residues. The CDR3 bases are TGTGCCAGCAGCCAAACCCGGACACCTTCCTACGAGCAGTACTTC. It translates to CASSQTRTPSYEQYF.

V usage is TRBV28 and J usage is TRBJ2-1; TRBD2 agrees at 8 bases. This CDR3 is built from 15 residues. The J segment lost 4 bases and the V segment lost 7 bases, leaving 9 bases of the junction unmatched. Germline-derived CDR1 and CDR2 are MDHEN and SYDVKM. The CDR3 is CASNKAGVGYNEQFF. CDR3 nucleotides: TGTGCCAGCAATAAAGCGGGAGTCGGGTACAATGAGCAGTTCTTC.

The CDR3 loop is CASSFPPRETQYF. The CDR3 bases are TGCGCCAGCAGCTTCCCTCCTCGGGAGACCCAGTACTTC. The V and J genes are TRBV5-1 and TRBJ2-5; D gene ambiguous. Germline V lookup: CDR1 SGHRS, CDR2 YFSETQ. The CDR3 runs to 13 residues. Trimming left V 2 bases short and J 5 bases short, with 10 bases between.

As regards this clone: This same CDR3 is encoded by further DNA sequences in the sample. This sequence joins TRBV11-2 and TRBJ2-7, with D unclear. Trimming left V 4 bases short and J 1 base short, with 5 bases between. The CDR3 sequence is 12 residues long. The germline gives CDR1 SGHAT, CDR2 FQNNGV. The CDR3 DNA follows: TGTGCCAGCAGCTCCCTATCCTACGAGCAGTACTTC. Protein sequence: CASSSLSYEQYF.

V and J are TRBV27 and TRBJ2-7, with a possible D match to TRBD1 (6 bases). Germline V lookup: CDR1 MNHEY, CDR2 SMNVEV (reference sequence). V lost 6 bases and J lost 5, with 14 bases in between. The CDR3 has 13 residues. In nucleotides, the CDR3 is TGTGCCAGCAGGCCATCAGGGGTTGACGAGCAGTACTTC. Amino acids: CASRPSGVDEQYF.

V and J are TRBV6-5 and TRBJ2-1, with 12 nucleotides matching TRBD2. The junction had 5 bases not matched to a gene; V was cut back by 2 bases and J by 6 bases. The CDR3 sequence is 16 residues long. Germline-derived CDR1 and CDR2 are MNHEY and SVGAGI. DNA of the CDR3: TGTGCCAGCAGTTACCTAACTAGCGGGAGGCTCAATGAGCAGTTCTTC. Its protein product is CASSYLTSGRLNEQFF.

The chain carries TRBV4-1 and TRBJ1-2; TRBD1 matches at 7 bases. V shed 5 bases and J 6 bases; nucleotides not matched to a gene: 9. The CDR3 totals 14 residues. The germline gives CDR1 MGHRA, CDR2 YSYEKL. The CDR3 sequence: CASSSGQRLHGYTF. As DNA, the CDR3 is TGCGCCAGCAGCTCGGGACAGAGGTTGCATGGCTACACCTTC.

The chain couples TRBV28 to TRBJ2-7, with D perhaps matching TRBD1 (6 bases). V was shortened by 7 bases and J by 2 bases, with 9 bases between the two germline ends. Germline CDR1 is MDHEN and CDR2 is SYDVKM. The CDR3 sequence is 12 residues long. In DNA, the CDR3 is TGTGCCAGCACCGGACAGACCTACGAGCAGTACTTC. Translating gives CASTGQTYEQYF.

The genes are TRBV5-1 and TRBJ2-2; TRBD1 is a possible D gene (6 bases). CDR3 length: 18 amino acids. V gave up 2 bases and J gave up 0 bases, with 17 bases separating them. The germline gives CDR1 SGHRS, CDR2 YFSETQ. Here the CDR3 reads CASSFFQQGSTNTGELFF. The CDR3 DNA sequence: TGCGCCAGCAGCTTTTTTCAACAGGGCTCTACGAACACCGGGGAGCTGTTTTTT.

The chain links TRBV6-5 to TRBJ2-7; the D is unclear. Germline V gene lookup returns CDR1 MNHEY and CDR2 SVGAGI. V lost 4 bases, J lost 2 bases, and 18 bases lay in between. The CDR3 runs 16 residues. CDR3 sequence (DNA): TGTGCCAGCAGTTCCTACACCGATTCGACACCCTACGAGCAGTACTTC. Residues: CASSSYTDSTPYEQYF.

The chain uses TRBV5-1 and TRBJ2-2; 9 bases match TRBD1. Germline values: CDR1 SGHRS, CDR2 YFSETQ. The junction had 6 bases not matched to a gene; V was cut back by 0 bases and J by 6 bases. The CDR3 runs to 16 residues. The CDR3 reads CASSLGGTGIAGELFF. The CDR3 DNA is TGCGCCAGCAGCTTGGGAGGGACAGGGATCGCCGGGGAGCTGTTTTTT.

The chain is built from TRBV30 and TRBJ2-1, with TRBD2 as a possible D gene (5 bases). In germline, CDR1 is GTSNPN, CDR2 SVGIG (reference sequence). Trimming stripped 6 bases from V and 4 bases from J, with 10 bases between. The CDR3 extends over 12 amino acids. The CDR3 DNA reads TGTGCCTGCGGGGAACTATACAATGAGCAGTTCTTC. Protein product: CACGELYNEQFF. The complete variable domain, with remaining parts taken from reference TRBV30 and TRBJ2-1, reads SQTIHQWPATLVQPVGSPLSLECTVEGTSNPNLYWYRQAAGRGLQLLFYSVGIGQISSEVPQNLSASRPQDRQFILSSKKLLLSDSGFYLCACGELYNEQFFGPGTRLTVL.

The V call is TRBV28, the J call TRBJ1-1; possibly TRBD1 for D (6 bases). The CDR3 sequence is 15 residues long. V gave up 6 bases and J gave up 1 base, with 15 bases separating them. Germline-derived CDR1 and CDR2 are MDHEN and SYDVKM. CDR3 nucleotide sequence: TGTGCCAGCAGCGCCCCCGGGACACCGAACACTGAAGCTTTCTTT. It codes for CASSAPGTPNTEAFF.

J is TRBJ2-1 and V is TRBV12-5, with D possibly TRBD1 on 5 matching bases. There are 16 residues in the CDR3. CDR1 and CDR2 (germline): LGHNT, FRNRAP. The V end lost 1 base, the J end lost 6 bases, and 16 bases lay between the germline ends. This chain's CDR3 is CASGLASPRRANEQFF. The CDR3 DNA reads TGTGCTAGTGGTTTGGCGTCCCCCCGCAGGGCCAATGAGCAGTTCTTC.

This chain links TRBV13 with TRBJ2-1; 13 bases are a match to TRBD2. Losses at the gene ends were 5 bases for V and 12 bases for J; bases not matched to a gene: 10. The CDR3 covers 15 residues. The germline V gene encodes CDR1 PRHDT and CDR2 FYEKMQ (reference sequence). This CDR3 reads CASSIRTSGSRRQFF. CDR3 bases: TGTGCCAGCAGCATAAGGACTAGCGGGAGTCGACGGCAGTTCTTC. The full variable domain, in which reference TRBV13 and TRBJ2-1 provide the parts outside the CDR3, is AAGVIQSPRHLIKEKRETATLKCYPIPRHDTVYWYQQGPGQDPQFLISFYEKMQSDKGSIPDRFSAQQFSDYHSELNMSSLELGDSALYFCASSIRTSGSRRQFFGPGTRLTVL.

This chain joins TRBV6-5 and TRBJ2-1; TRBD2 aligns across 13 bases. This CDR3 is built from 15 residues. V shed 6 bases, J shed 8 bases, and the junction held 7 bases outside the gene matches. Germline V gene data show CDR1 as MNHEY and CDR2 as SVGAGI. The CDR3 sequence is CASRPGLAGDDEQFF. CDR3 nucleotides: TGTGCCAGCAGACCCGGACTAGCGGGAGATGATGAGCAGTTCTTC.